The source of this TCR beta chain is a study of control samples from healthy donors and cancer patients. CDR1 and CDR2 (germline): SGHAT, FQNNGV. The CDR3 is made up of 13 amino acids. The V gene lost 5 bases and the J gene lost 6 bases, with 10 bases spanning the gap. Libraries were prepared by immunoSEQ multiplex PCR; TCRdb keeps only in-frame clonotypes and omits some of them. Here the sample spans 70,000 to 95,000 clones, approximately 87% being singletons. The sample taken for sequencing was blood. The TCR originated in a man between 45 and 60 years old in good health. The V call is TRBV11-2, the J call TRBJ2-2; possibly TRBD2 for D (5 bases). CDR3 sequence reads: CASSTGWPGELFF. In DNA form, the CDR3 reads TGTGCCAGCAGCACGGGGTGGCCCGGGGAGCTGTTTTTT.